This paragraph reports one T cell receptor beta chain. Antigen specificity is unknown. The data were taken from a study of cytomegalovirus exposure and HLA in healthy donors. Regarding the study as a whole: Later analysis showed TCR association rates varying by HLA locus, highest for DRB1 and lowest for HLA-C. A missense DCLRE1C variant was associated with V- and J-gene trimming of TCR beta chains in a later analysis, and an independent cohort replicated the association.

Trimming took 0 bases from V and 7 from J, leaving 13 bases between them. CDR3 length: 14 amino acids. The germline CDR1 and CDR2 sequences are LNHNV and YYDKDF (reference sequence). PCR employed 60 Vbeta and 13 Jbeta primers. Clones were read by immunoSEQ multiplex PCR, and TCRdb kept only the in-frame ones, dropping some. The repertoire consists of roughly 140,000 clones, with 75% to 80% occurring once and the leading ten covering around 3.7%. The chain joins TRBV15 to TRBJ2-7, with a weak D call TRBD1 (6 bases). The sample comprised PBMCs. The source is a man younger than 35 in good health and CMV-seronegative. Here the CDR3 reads CATSRDVGAREQYF. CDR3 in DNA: TGTGCCACCAGCAGAGATGTGGGGGCGCGAGAGCAGTACTTC.